The 11 T cell receptor beta chains listed next were all sequenced from one sample in a study of Graves' ophthalmopathy and Graves' hyperthyroidism (dated by TCRdb to 2016 to 2019). TCRdb names Illumina HiSeq 2000 as the instrument used. TCR beta CDR3 regions were amplified from RNA transcripts for repertoire sequencing. The first round of RT-PCR was done with HTBI primers and the Qiagen OneStep RT-PCR kit, and was followed by a second round of multiplex PCR, then size selection and purification. Through fastp at Q25 and MiXCR, TCRdb rebuilt clones from the public reads, retaining in-frame beta chains. When rows share a CDR3 protein, they turn into one entry using the most common DNA and genes. The sample table contains 600,000 to 650,000 distinct CDR3 sequences; only one count was recorded for roughly 20% of them. Jointly, the top ten make up approximately 7% of the sample. The sample consisted of peripheral blood. These receptors were taken from a woman in her late teens or twenties with stable Graves' hyperthyroidism. Some clones in this sample may be carry-over from other donors' samples. Donor details come from another sample of the same person, matched by shared clones.

This rearrangement joins TRBV20-1 to TRBJ1-5; 12 nucleotides match TRBD1. The germline CDR1 and CDR2 sequences are DFQATT and SNEGSKA (reference sequence). Losses at the gene ends were 1 base for V and 4 bases for J; bases not matched to a gene: 8. There are 17 residues in the CDR3. The DNA for the CDR3 is TGCAGTGCTAGAGGGGACAGGGGGCGAAAGTGGAATCAGCCCCAGCATTTT. As protein: CSARGDRGRKWNQPQHF.

This clonotype came up many times. This chain links TRBV6-1 with TRBJ2-2, with D tentatively TRBD1 (5 bases). CDR1 and CDR2 from the germline V gene are MNHNS and SASEGT. Trimming took 5 bases from V and 1 from J, leaving 8 bases between them. CDR3 size: 14 residues. The CDR3 region is CASSTGQNTGELFF. In nucleotides, the CDR3 is TGTGCCAGCAGTACAGGACAGAACACCGGGGAGCTGTTTTTT.

This clonotype was seen a few times. This sequence joins TRBV29-1 and TRBJ1-2, with 10 bases aligning to TRBD1. The CDR3 spans 14 residues. V lost 7 bases to trimming and J lost 13 bases; unmatched junction nucleotides: 18. The germline V gene encodes CDR1 SQVTM and CDR2 ANQGSEA. In DNA form, the CDR3 reads TGCAGCGCTGCCCGGGGGACAGGGGCCCTCCCCCGCACCTTC. This sequence encodes CSAARGTGALPRTF. The complete variable domain, with remaining parts taken from reference TRBV29-1 and TRBJ1-2, reads SAVISQKPSRDICQRGTSLTIQCQVDSQVTMMFWYRQQPGQSLTLIATANQGSEATYESGFVIDKFPISRPNLTFSTLTVSNMSPEDSSIYLCSAARGTGALPRTFGSGTRLTVV.

V usage is TRBV6-1 and J usage is TRBJ2-5, with D perhaps matching TRBD2 (6 bases). V lost 0 bases to trimming and J lost 1 base, with 12 bases between them. The CDR3 is 16 residues long. Per germline, CDR1 MNHNS and CDR2 SASEGT. The CDR3 coding sequence is TGTGCCAGCAGTGAAGCCCCCAGCGGGCCCCAAGAGACCCAGTACTTC. It yields the protein CASSEAPSGPQETQYF.

The chain is built from TRBV29-1 and TRBJ2-7, with TRBD2 matching over 7 bases. The CDR3 consists of 12 residues. Trimming cost V 6 bases and J 3 bases; bases outside gene matches: 5. Germline V gene sequence: CDR1 SQVTM, CDR2 ANQGSEA. The CDR3 here is CSVRDYLYEQYF. The CDR3 bases are TGCAGCGTCCGGGACTACCTCTACGAGCAGTACTTC.

This clonotype was observed many times. This chain joins TRBV2 and TRBJ2-7, with TRBD1 matching over 9 bases. This CDR3 is built from 15 residues. After removal of 4 bases from V and 6 bases from J, the junction contained 10 bases not matched to a gene. Germline values: CDR1 SNHLY, CDR2 FYNNEI. The DNA of the CDR3 is TGTGCCAGCAGTGCTACCCGGGACAGGGTGGGCGAGCAGTACTTC. Protein sequence: CASSATRDRVGEQYF.

There are a few counts of this clonotype. The chain couples TRBV3-1 to TRBJ2-5, with 10 bases that match TRBD2. There are 17 residues in the CDR3. The V and J ends lost 4 bases and 0 bases, in that order; junction bases with no gene match: 8. CDR1 is LGHDT and CDR2 is YNNKEL in the germline V gene (reference sequence). The CDR3 loop reads CASSPLAGVNHQETQYF. The CDR3, as DNA: TGTGCCAGCAGCCCTCTAGCGGGGGTGAACCACCAAGAGACCCAGTACTTC.

This clonotype was picked up a small number of times. The chain has TRBV29-1 and TRBJ1-1; D might be TRBD1 (6 bases). The CDR3 sequence is 12 residues long. V was shortened by 5 bases and J by 2 bases, with 9 bases between the two germline ends. CDR1 SQVTM and CDR2 ANQGSEA come from the germline V gene. For the CDR3, the DNA is TGCAGCGTTACAGGGCCTAACACTGAAGCTTTCTTT. It is translated as CSVTGPNTEAFF.

This clonotype occurred many times. The chain recombines TRBV2 with TRBJ2-2; D not resolved. V gave up 6 bases and J gave up 1 base, with 9 bases separating them. The CDR3 runs to 14 residues. Germline CDR1 SNHLY, CDR2 FYNNEI. The CDR3 reads CASRTDMNTGELFF. The CDR3, as DNA: TGTGCCAGCAGAACTGACATGAACACCGGGGAGCTGTTTTTT.

Remarks on this clonotype: One end of the junction fails to match germline, which may point to a read error. V is TRBV7-9 and J is TRBJ1-1; the D gene is possibly TRBD1 (6 bases). Germline values: CDR1 SEHNR, CDR2 FQNEAQ (reference sequence). This CDR3 has 14 residues. This CDR3 reads CVSSLDSRNSEAFF. The CDR3 DNA follows: TGTGTCAGCAGTTTGGACAGCCGAAACTCAGAAGCTTTCTTT.

This clonotype was seen only a few times. V gene TRBV24-1 combines with J gene TRBJ2-7; 8 bases align to TRBD1. The V segment lost 0 bases and the J segment 2 bases; nucleotides outside the gene matches: 8. Germline values: CDR1 KGHDR, CDR2 SFDVKD. The length of the CDR3 is 17 residues. The CDR3 DNA reads as TGTGCCACCAGTGATTTGAGGGGAGGACAGGGTCCCTACGAGCAGTACTTC. It is translated as CATSDLRGGQGPYEQYF.